This T cell receptor (beta chain) was profiled in a study of blood T cell repertoires in COVID-19. On the study more broadly: Acute and convalescent COVID-19 samples came from the United States, Italy and Spain.

The assay was immunoSEQ multiplex PCR, and TCRdb's table has in-frame clones only and misses some. The sample holds about 18,000 clones; around nine tenths are singletons and the top ten take 11%. The CDR3 is 14 residues long. The germline V gene encodes CDR1 SGHTA and CDR2 FQGNSA. With 1 base removed from V and 4 bases from J, the gap between germline ends came to 10 bases. The source material was peripheral blood. The TCR was taken from a human donor in a cohort sampled during active COVID-19. The chain is built from TRBV7-2 and TRBJ1-1; D remains ambiguous. CDR3 sequence: CASSLVSVGTEAFF. CDR3 in DNA: TGTGCCAGCAGCTTAGTTTCGGTCGGCACTGAAGCTTTCTTT.